The sequence of this T cell receptor (beta chain) was determined in a study of blood T cell repertoires in COVID-19. Across the whole study: From the United States, Italy and Spain came samples of acute and convalescent COVID-19. T cells, B-cell-depleted T cells, or PBMCs supplied cDNA or gDNA.

Authors' methods: Scientists estimated how many nucleated cells there were by amplifying reference gene primers. Sequenced by immunoSEQ multiplex PCR; TCRdb stores in-frame clones only, minus some. For V, J and clone size, that table is used; D and trimming come from the DNA. This repertoire shows approximately 71,000 clones, around 80% found once; its top ten account for around 27%. This clonotype was sampled from a man in his fifties or sixties with active or convalescent COVID-19. The sequenced sample consisted of peripheral blood.

The CDR3: CATSPQGLEQYF. The CDR3, as DNA: TGTGCCACCAGTCCCCAGGGACTCGAGCAGTACTTC. The chain combines TRBV24-1 with TRBJ2-7; perhaps TRBD2 as D (6 bases). V was cut by 6 bases and J by 6 bases, with 11 bases left in between. The CDR3 covers 12 residues. Germline CDR1 KGHDR, CDR2 SFDVKD.